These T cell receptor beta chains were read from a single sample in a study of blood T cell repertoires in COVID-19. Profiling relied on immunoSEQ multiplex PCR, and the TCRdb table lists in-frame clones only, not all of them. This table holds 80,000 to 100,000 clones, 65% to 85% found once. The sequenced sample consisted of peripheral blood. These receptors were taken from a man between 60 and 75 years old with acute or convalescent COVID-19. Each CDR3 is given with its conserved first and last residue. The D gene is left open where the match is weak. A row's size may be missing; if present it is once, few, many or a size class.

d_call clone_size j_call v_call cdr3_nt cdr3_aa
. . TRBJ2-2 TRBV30 TGTGCCTGGAGGGGCCATTTCACCGGGGAGCTGTTTTTT CAWRGHFTGELFF
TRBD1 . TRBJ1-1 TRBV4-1 TGCGCCAGCAGCCGAACCCCCGGGAAGACAGGGCTTGAAGCTTTCTTT CASSRTPGKTGLEAFF
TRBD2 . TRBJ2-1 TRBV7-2 TGTGCCAGCAGCTTAGCGCCCGGACTAGCGGTGCCCAAAAATCACAATGAGCAGTTCTTC CASSLAPGLAVPKNHNEQFF
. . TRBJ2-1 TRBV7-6 TGTGCCAGCAGCCCGAGTTACAATGAGCAGTTCTTC CASSPSYNEQFF
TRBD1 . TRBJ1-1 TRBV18 TGTGCCAGCTCACCAGACCGAACAGGGGTCGCTTTCTTT CASSPDRTGVAFF
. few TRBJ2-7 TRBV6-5 TGTGCCAGCACTCGGACAGTGGGTTTATACGAGCAGTACTTC CASTRTVGLYEQYF
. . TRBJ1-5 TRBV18 TGTGCCAGCTCACCGGAGCAGGGGAGTTCGTCGCCCCAGCATTTT CASSPEQGSSSPQHF
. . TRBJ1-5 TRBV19 TGTGCCAGTAACTTCGACAGGCCCGAAGGGCCCCAGCATTTT CASNFDRPEGPQHF
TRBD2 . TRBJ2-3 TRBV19 TGTGCCAGTAGTAGGGGCGGGGGGTCCCTCGATACGCAGTATTTT CASSRGGGSLDTQYF
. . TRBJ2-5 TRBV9 TGTGCCAGCAGCGCCTTGGATGGGGCCGTCCAGTACTTC CASSALDGAVQYF
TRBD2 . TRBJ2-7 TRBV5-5 TGTGCCAGCACCAAACTAGCGGTATACGAGCAGTACTTC CASTKLAVYEQYF
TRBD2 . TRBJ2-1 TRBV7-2 TGTGCCAGCAGCTCCCCCCAGCGGGGGACGTACAATGAGCAGTTCTTC CASSSPQRGTYNEQFF
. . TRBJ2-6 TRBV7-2 TGTGCCAGCAGCTTATCGAGCTCTGGGGCCAACGTCCTGACTTTC CASSLSSSGANVLTF
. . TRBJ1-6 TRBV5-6 TGTGCCAGCAGCTTGGGTTTTAATAATTCACCCCTCCACTTT CASSLGFNNSPLHF
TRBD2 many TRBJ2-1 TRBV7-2 TGTGCCAGCAGCTTAGGGGGCAGGGTCCCAGCGGGAGGGTTGAATGAGCAGTTCTTC CASSLGGRVPAGGLNEQFF
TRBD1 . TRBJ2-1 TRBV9 TGTGCCAGCAGCGAGGGGGCCCTATGGAAGAACAATGAGCAGTTCTTC CASSEGALWKNNEQFF
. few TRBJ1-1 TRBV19 TGTGCCAGTAAATTCGGGGGGACTGAAGCTTTCTTT CASKFGGTEAFF
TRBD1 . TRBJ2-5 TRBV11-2 TGTGCCAGCATCCTCACAGGGGCCGGTGAGACCCAGTACTTC CASILTGAGETQYF
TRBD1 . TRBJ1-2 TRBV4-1 TGCGCCAGCAGCCAAGAACCGGGACAGTTTTTTGGCTACACCTTC CASSQEPGQFFGYTF
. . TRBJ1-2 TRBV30 TGTGCCTGGTGGGCTGCGGGGGTTATTTATGGCTACACCTTC CAWWAAGVIYGYTF
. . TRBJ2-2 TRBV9 TGTGCCAGCAGCGTAGGTCCCAGCGCCACCGGGGAGCTGTTTTTT CASSVGPSATGELFF
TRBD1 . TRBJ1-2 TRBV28 TGTGCCAGCAGAGCAGGGGGCGCGAACTATGGCTACACCTTC CASRAGGANYGYTF
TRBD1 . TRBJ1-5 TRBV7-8 TGTGCCAGCAGCTTACGAGAGGGGGCCAATCAGCCCCAGCATTTT CASSLREGANQPQHF
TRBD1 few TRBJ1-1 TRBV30 TGTGCCTGGAGTGTGACAGGGGACACTGAAGCTTTCTTT CAWSVTGDTEAFF
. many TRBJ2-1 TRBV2 TGTGCCGGGGACAATAATGAGCAGTTCTTC CAGDNNEQFF
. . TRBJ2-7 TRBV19 TGTGCCAGTAGTAGGAAGACACACGAGAACGAGCAGTACTTC CASSRKTHENEQYF
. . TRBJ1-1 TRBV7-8 TGTGCCAGCAGCCCTTACACTGAAGCTTTCTTT CASSPYTEAFF
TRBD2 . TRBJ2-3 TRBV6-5 TGTGCCAGCAGAATAGCGGGGGGGCTTGCAGATACGCAGTATTTT CASRIAGGLADTQYF
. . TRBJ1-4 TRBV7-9 TGTGCCAGCAGTAGCGACGGTGAAAAACTGTTTTTT CASSSDGEKLFF
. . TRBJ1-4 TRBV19 TGTGCCAGTAGTATGTTAGACACCGATAATGAAAAACTGTTTTTT CASSMLDTDNEKLFF
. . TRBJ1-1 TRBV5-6 TGTGCCAGCAGCCCGACTTTTCTGAGGAACACTGAAGCTTTCTTT CASSPTFLRNTEAFF
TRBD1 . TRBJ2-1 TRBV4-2 TGTGCCAGCAGCCAAGAATTTTCGACAGGGCTCTACAATGAGCAGTTCTTC CASSQEFSTGLYNEQFF
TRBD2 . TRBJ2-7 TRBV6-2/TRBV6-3 TGTGCCAGCAGTTACTCGGATGGCGGGGGGCCCTACGAGCAGTACTTC CASSYSDGGGPYEQYF
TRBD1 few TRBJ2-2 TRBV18 TGTGCCAGCTCACCGAGGGGGCGCTCCGGGGAGCTGTTTTTT CASSPRGRSGELFF
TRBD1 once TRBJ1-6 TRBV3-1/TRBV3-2 TGTGCCAGCAGCCAAGATGACAGGGATAATTCACCCCTCCACTTT CASSQDDRDNSPLHF
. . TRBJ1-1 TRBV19 TGTGCCAGTAGCGGGAGGTACACTGAAGCTTTCTTT CASSGRYTEAFF
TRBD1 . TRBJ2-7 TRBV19 TGTGCCAGTAGTCGTGACAGGGACCCCTACGAGCAGTACTTC CASSRDRDPYEQYF
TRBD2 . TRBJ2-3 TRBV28 TGTGCCAGCAGCGGACTAGCGGGAGGGCCAGGGACGCAGTATTTT CASSGLAGGPGTQYF
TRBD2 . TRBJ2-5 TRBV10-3 TGTGCCATCAGTGCATCACTAGCGGGGGGGCAAGAGACCCAGTACTTC CAISASLAGGQETQYF
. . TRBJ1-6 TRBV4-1 TGCGCCAGCAGCCTTGGGGAGACAGGTTCCCTCCACTTT CASSLGETGSLHF
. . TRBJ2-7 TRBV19 TGTGCCAGTAGTATACGGTGGCCAGGGGCCTACGAGCAGTACTTC CASSIRWPGAYEQYF
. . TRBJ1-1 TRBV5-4 TGTGCCAGCAGCTTGGCTGTCTCGGACACTGAAGCTTTCTTT CASSLAVSDTEAFF
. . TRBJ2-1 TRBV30 TGTGCCTGGAGTGGACTCGCTCACAATGAGCAGTTCTTC CAWSGLAHNEQFF
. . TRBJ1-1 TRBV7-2 TGTGCCAGCAGACCCCGGAGGAACACTGAAGCTTTCTTT CASRPRRNTEAFF
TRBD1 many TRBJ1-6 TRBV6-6 TGTGCCAGCAGGACCACGGGACAGAGTTCACCCCTCCACTTT CASRTTGQSSPLHF
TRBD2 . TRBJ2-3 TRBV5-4 TGTGCCAGCAGCGGACTAGCGGGTATGAGCACAGATACGCAGTATTTT CASSGLAGMSTDTQYF
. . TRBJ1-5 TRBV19 TGTGCCTCCGGAACCATGGGGCAAGGTCAGCCCCAGCATTTT CASGTMGQGQPQHF
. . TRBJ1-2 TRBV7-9 TGTGCCAGCAGTTTACAGGTTGAGTATGGCTACACCTTC CASSLQVEYGYTF
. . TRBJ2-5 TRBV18 TGTGCCAGCTCACCCGGGACTCCCCAAGAGACCCAGTACTTC CASSPGTPQETQYF
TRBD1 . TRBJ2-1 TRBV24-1 TGTGCCACCAGTGTGACAGGGGGCAATGAGCAGTTCTTC CATSVTGGNEQFF
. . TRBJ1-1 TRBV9 TGTGCCAGCAGGAAAGAGGGCACTGAAGCTTTCTTT CASRKEGTEAFF
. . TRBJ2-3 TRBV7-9 TGTGCCAGCAGCTCTACCACAGATACGCAGTATTTT CASSSTTDTQYF
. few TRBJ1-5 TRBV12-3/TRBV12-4 TGTGCCAGCACCAAAGGGGGACAGCCCCAGCATTTT CASTKGGQPQHF
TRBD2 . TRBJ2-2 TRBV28 TGTGCCAGCAGTTTATTGACTAGCGGGAGTGGTACCGGGGAGCTGTTTTTT CASSLLTSGSGTGELFF
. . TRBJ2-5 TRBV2 TGTGCCAGTGGGGGACTTCCCCAAGAGACCCAGTACTTC CASGGLPQETQYF
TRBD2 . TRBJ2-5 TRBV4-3 TGCGCCAGCAGCCAGAACCCCCCGGGGGGCCAAGAGACCCAGTACTTC CASSQNPPGGQETQYF
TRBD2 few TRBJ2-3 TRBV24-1 TGTGCCACCAGTGATCCGAGCGGGAGGTTCACAGATACGCAGTATTTT CATSDPSGRFTDTQYF
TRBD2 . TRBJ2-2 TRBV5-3 TGTGCCAGAAGCTTGCGTGGAAGTGAGGAGACTAGCGGGGCCCTGAACACCGGGGAGCTGTTTTTT CARSLRGSEETSGALNTGELFF
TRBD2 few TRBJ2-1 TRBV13 TGTGCCAGCAGCTTATTTTACGGTCGACTAGCGGGAGAGGGGGATGAGCAGTTCTTC CASSLFYGRLAGEGDEQFF